This TCR beta chain was identified during a study of cytomegalovirus exposure and HLA in healthy donors. PCR amplification relied on 60 Vbeta primers (plus 13 Jbeta primers). Data came from immunoSEQ multiplex PCR; TCRdb stores just in-frame clones and leaves some out. Of some 120,000 clones in the sample, 10% to 13% were seen once. Germline V gives CDR1 MGHRA, CDR2 YSYEKL. Trimming took off 4 bases at V and 0 bases at J, with 9 bases between the two ends. This CDR3 has 14 amino acids. This clone was seen only a few times. Sequenced input: PBMCs. The source is a woman under 30 in good health and CMV-seropositive. The V gene is TRBV4-1, the J gene TRBJ1-1; D is perhaps TRBD1 (6 bases). The DNA of the CDR3 is TGCGCCAGCAGCCGTGGACAGCTGAACACTGAAGCTTTCTTT. This translates into CASSRGQLNTEAFF.